This paragraph reports one T cell receptor (beta chain). Its binding antigen is unknown. The sample holds no much larger clone one base away, and base qualities are not on file. The trial excluded patients who had a history of autoimmune disease or who were on systemic immunosuppression. Peripheral blood for TCR sequencing was drawn from every dose cohort at baseline, at cycle 4 day 1 and at cycle 7 day 1. The samples were taken from a phase I, first-in-human, multicenter, open-label dose-escalation trial of ivuxolimab. Adults with locally advanced or metastatic melanoma, renal cell carcinoma, hepatocellular carcinoma or head and neck squamous cell carcinoma were enrolled in the trial. Before TCR sequencing, CD4+ T cells and CD8+ T cells were sorted from peripheral blood as separate populations. These data belong to a study of OX40 agonist ivuxolimab in advanced cancers. About the study as a whole: Ivuxolimab was a fully human IgG2 agonistic monoclonal antibody targeting the costimulatory receptor OX40 (CD134). Patients were allowed to have had prior anti-PD-1, anti-PD-L1 or anti-CTLA-4 therapy, and 40% of the dose-escalation patients had been treated with checkpoint inhibitors. The monotherapy dose-escalation portion (N of about 50 patients) of the phase I ivuxolimab trial is reported in the paper. Intravenous ivuxolimab was administered to patients every 2 weeks at six dose levels: 0.01, 0.1, 0.3, 1.5, 3 and 10 mg/kg. In the dose-escalation cohort, over 65% of patients were male, and the mean age was around 60 years, with a range of roughly 20 to 85. Peripheral TCRbeta sequencing was intended to test whether TCR sequence diversity was altered and clonal T-cell expansion was caused by ivuxolimab. Partial responses occurred in three dose-escalation patients: two with cutaneous melanoma and one with hepatocellular carcinoma. Of the 50 or so patients in dose escalation, about 20 had hepatocellular carcinoma, some 15 had melanoma, 9 had renal cell carcinoma and 9 had head and neck cancer.

Overall study results and their limits: At doses of 0.1 to 3.0 mg/kg, clonal expansion of both CD4+ and CD8+ T cells in blood was seen between baseline and week 6. Which antigens the clonally expanded peripheral T cells were specific for was not determined. On average, CD8+ T cells showed more expanded clones than CD4+ T cells after ivuxolimab. Low levels of normalized T-cell clonal expansion were also shown by some nonresponding patients. In the 0.1-3.0 mg/kg groups, partial responders had among the lowest normalized peripheral clonal expansion, particularly in CD8+ T cells.

For sequencing of the TCRbeta CDR3 region, genomic DNA was extracted from the sorted cells. The immunoSEQ Assay was used for sequencing of TCRbeta CDR3 regions. Here the immuneACCESS table is served through TCRdb, limited to in-frame sequences with V and J called. Missing clones are a known gap in these copies; in checked studies unresolved V genes cover under half, and the rest lacks a known reason. The sample yields around 79,000 clones; approximately 89% were counted once. 0.68% of the sample is taken by the ten largest. At the junction V is shortened by 6 bases and J by 0 bases, with 12 bases in between. From cysteine to phenylalanine, the CDR3 is 14 amino acids long. The kept DNA is CDR3 alone, 42 bases in frame from the first base. The CDR1 and CDR2 encoded by the germline V gene are MDHEN and SYDVKM.

This receptor chain uses TRBV28 and TRBJ2-7; the D assignment is uncertain and may be TRBD1 or TRBD2, with 6 bases supporting each. The TCR was taken from an adult with an advanced solid tumor such as melanoma, head and neck, liver or kidney cancer. Source: CD4+ or CD8+ T cells sorted from blood, taken in a trial of the OX40 agonist ivuxolimab. The CDR3 here reads CASRDRGRSYEQYF. The DNA sequence is as follows: TGTGCCAGCAGGGATCGGGGGCGCTCCTACGAGCAGTACTTC. With the rest looked up from the reference TRBV28 and TRBJ2-7 genes rather than sequenced, the full variable domain is DVKVTQSSRYLVKRTGEKVFLECVQDMDHENMFWYRQDPGLGLRLIYFSYDVKMKEKGDIPEGYSVSREKKERFSLILESASTNQTSMYLCASRDRGRSYEQYFGPGTRLTVT.